This TCR beta chain was sequenced in a study of T-cell reconstitution after alpha-beta-depleted transplantation in children. Study outcomes and limitations: Most T-cell counts and diversity one year after the transplant came from T cells that were newly produced. The study reportedly traced alpha-beta T cells about two months after transplant to several hundred expanded graft clones.

Losses at the gene ends were 2 bases for V and 6 bases for J; bases not matched to a gene: 10. Germline V CDR1 and CDR2: DFQATT, SNEGSKA (reference sequence). The CDR3 runs to 14 residues. This clonotype was observed a handful of times. Its antigen is as yet unknown. Researchers prepared the TCRbeta library using unique molecular identifiers, the study reports. TCRdb independently ran MiXCR on the PCR reads; one entry per CDR3 protein. Of 450,000 to 550,000 distinct CDR3 sequences listed, more than 9.5% are singletons. The rearrangement links TRBV20-1 to TRBJ2-7; TRBD1 matches 7 bases. The receptor was derived from a female patient under 10 years old who had a stem cell transplant for aplastic anemia, so the T cells may come from the graft donor. Sequencing used PBMCs, mostly from graft donor cells, obtained 180 days after TCRalphabeta/CD19-depleted stem cell transplant. CDR3 sequence: CSARSDRAPCEQYF. Written as DNA, the CDR3 is TGCAGTGCTAGATCCGACAGGGCCCCCTGCGAGCAGTACTTC.